This T cell receptor (beta chain) was found in a study of blood T cells in healthy people across ages. Findings of the study overall: Unknown CMV status may confound age-related changes in expanded clones. A roughly linear fall in TCR beta diversity per million T cells was seen with increasing age.

CDR3 length equals 13 residues. The V and J ends lost 5 bases and 10 bases respectively, with 15 bases between them. Germline assignment: CDR1 SGHTA and CDR2 FQGNSA. A second PCR, run for roughly 6 to 11 cycles, used a sample-barcoded 5' primer plus a J-beta primer mix. TCRdb re-called the 5' RACE reads with MiXCR, one entry per CDR3 protein. The data contain about 1.7 million distinct CDR3 sequences, 25% to 30% of them seen just once; the ten biggest clones take up roughly 8%. This clonotype was recorded many times. Its antigen is as yet unknown. The receptor was isolated from a woman aged 25 to 39 in good health. The J gene is TRBJ2-1, the V gene TRBV7-2; D remains unclear. Sequenced: blood. CDR3 amino acids: CASSPLWEGEQFF. In DNA, the CDR3 is TGTGCCAGCAGCCCCCTTTGGGAAGGGGAGCAGTTCTTC.